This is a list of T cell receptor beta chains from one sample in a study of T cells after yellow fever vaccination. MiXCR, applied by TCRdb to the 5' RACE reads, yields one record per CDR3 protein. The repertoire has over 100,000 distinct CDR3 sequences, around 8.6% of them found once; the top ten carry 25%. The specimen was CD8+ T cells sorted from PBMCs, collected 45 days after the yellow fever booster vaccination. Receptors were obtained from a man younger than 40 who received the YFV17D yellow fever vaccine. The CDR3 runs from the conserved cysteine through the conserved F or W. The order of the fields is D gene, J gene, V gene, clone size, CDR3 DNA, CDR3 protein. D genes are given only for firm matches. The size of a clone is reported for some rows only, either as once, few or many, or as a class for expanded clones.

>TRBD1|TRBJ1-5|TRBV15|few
TGTGCCACCAGCAGATTGGACAGGGGGCCTTATCAGCCCCAGCATTTT
CATSRLDRGPYQPQHF
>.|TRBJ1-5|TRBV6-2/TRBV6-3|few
TGTGCCAGCAGTTACTCGACCCCACCTGGGGGCAATCAGCCCCAGGATTTT
CASSYSTPPGGNQPQDF
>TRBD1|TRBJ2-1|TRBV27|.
TGTGCCAGCAGTCCGTTGACAGGGAACTCCTACAATGAGCAGTTCTTC
CASSPLTGNSYNEQFF
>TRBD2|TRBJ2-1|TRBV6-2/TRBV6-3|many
TGTGCCAGCAGTTACTCAGAGCGCGCACTAGCGGGAGTTAGCTACAATGAGCAGTTCTTC
CASSYSERALAGVSYNEQFF
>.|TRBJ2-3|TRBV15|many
TGTGCCACCAGCAGATTTGCCTCGGACACAGATACGCAGTATTTT
CATSRFASDTDTQYF
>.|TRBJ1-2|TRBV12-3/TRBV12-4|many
TGTGCCAGCAGTTTAGTTTACGGGGGTAACTATGGCTACACCTTC
CASSLVYGGNYGYTF
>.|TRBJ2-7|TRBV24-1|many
TGTGCCACCAGTGTCGGCGGTTTCGACGAGCAGTACTTC
CATSVGGFDEQYF
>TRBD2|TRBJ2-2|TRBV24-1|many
TGTGCCACCAGTGATACTAGCGGAAACACCGGGGAGCTGTTTTTT
CATSDTSGNTGELFF
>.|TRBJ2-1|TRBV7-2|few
TGTGCCAGCAGCTCACTGCCACTCTCCTACAATGAGCAGTTCTTC
CASSSLPLSYNEQFF
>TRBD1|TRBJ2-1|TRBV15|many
TGTGCCACCAGCAGACAGGGGGCCGGGGATGAGCAGTTCTTC
CATSRQGAGDEQFF
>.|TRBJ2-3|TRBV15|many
TGTGCCACCAGCGGTTCTCCGGGTAGCACAGATACGCAGTATTTT
CATSGSPGSTDTQYF
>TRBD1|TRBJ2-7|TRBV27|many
TGTGCCAGCAGTAAGTTACCGGGACAGGGAGGATACGAGCAGTACTTC
CASSKLPGQGGYEQYF
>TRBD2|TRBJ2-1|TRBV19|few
TGTGCCAGTAGTATCTTGAGCGGGAGGCACTCCTACAATGAGCAGTTCTTC
CASSILSGRHSYNEQFF
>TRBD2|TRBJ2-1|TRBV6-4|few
TGTGCCAGCATGCGGGACAGGGGTTATACTAGCGGGAGGAATGATAAGATAAATGAGCAGTTCTTC
CASMRDRGYTSGRNDKINEQFF
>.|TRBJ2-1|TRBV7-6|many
TGTGCCAGTTCGGGACTTGGGTTTGAGCAGTTCTTC
CASSGLGFEQFF
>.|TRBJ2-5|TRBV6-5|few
TGTGCCAGCAGTTACTCGGGGCGAGATGGGGAGACCCAGTACTTC
CASSYSGRDGETQYF
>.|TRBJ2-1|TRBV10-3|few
TGTGCCATCAGTGAAACGTTTGTGCAGTTCTTC
CAISETFVQFF
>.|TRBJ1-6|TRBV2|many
TGTGCCAGCGAGTTGACCTCGACCCATAATTCACCCCTCCACTTT
CASELTSTHNSPLHF
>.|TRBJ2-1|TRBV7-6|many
TGTGCCAGCAGCTTAGCGTCGCGGAGGGAGCAGTTCTTC
CASSLASRREQFF
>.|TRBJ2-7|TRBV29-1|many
TGCAGCGTTGTTTGGGCGCGCTCCTACGAGCAGTACTTC
CSVVWARSYEQYF
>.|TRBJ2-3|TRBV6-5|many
TGTGCCAGCAGTTACGCCCCGCGACTAGGATCAGATACGCAGTATTTT
CASSYAPRLGSDTQYF
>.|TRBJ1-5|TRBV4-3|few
TGCGCCAGCGCCGAGGGCCCCAATCAGCCCCAGCATTTT
CASAEGPNQPQHF
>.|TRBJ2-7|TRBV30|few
TGTGCCTGGAACCAGTGGGAGTCCTACGAGCAGTACTTC
CAWNQWESYEQYF
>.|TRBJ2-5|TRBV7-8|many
TGTGCCAGCAGCTTCCAAAGGGGAGAGACCCAGTACTTC
CASSFQRGETQYF
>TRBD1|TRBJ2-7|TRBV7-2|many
TGTGCCAGCAGCTGGGGACCCGGGACAGCTTACGAGCAGTACTTC
CASSWGPGTAYEQYF
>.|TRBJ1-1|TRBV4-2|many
TGTGCCAGCAGCCAAGATGTAGGGAACACTGAAGCTTTCTTT
CASSQDVGNTEAFF
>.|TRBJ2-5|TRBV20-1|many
TGCAGTGCCCAGGCGGAGGGGGAGACCCAGTACTTC
CSAQAEGETQYF
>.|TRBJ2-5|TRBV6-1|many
TGTGCCAGCAGAACTCAGGGGATTAGGGAGACCCAGTACTTC
CASRTQGIRETQYF
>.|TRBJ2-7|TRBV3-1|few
TGTGCCAGCAGCCAAGTTGGAGCAGGGAGGTACGAGCAGTACTTC
CASSQVGAGRYEQYF
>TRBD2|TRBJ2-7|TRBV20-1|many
TGCAGTGCTAGAGATCCGCGGGAGTGGGCCTACGAGCAGTACTTC
CSARDPREWAYEQYF
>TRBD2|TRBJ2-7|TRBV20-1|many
TGCAGTGCCAGGACTAGCGGGCGATCCTCCTACGAGCAGTACTTC
CSARTSGRSSYEQYF
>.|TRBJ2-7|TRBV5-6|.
TGTGCCAGCAGCTTGATAGCGGACTACGAGCAGTACTTC
CASSLIADYEQYF
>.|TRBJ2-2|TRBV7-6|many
TGTGCCAGCAGCTCGCTTGGCGGGGTGAACACCGGGGAGCTGTTTTTT
CASSSLGGVNTGELFF
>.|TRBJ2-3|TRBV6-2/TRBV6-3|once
TGTGCCAGCAGTCTTACAGGGTGGACAGATACGCAGTATTTT
CASSLTGWTDTQYF
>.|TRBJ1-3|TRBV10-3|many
TGTGCCATCGATGAGGGCTCGGGAAACACCATATATTTT
CAIDEGSGNTIYF
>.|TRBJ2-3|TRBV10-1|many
TGCGCCAGCAGCGCTTCCTACGACGGCACAGATACGCAGTATTTT
CASSASYDGTDTQYF
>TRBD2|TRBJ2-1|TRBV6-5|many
TGTGCCAGCAGTTACTCTGAAGCGGGAGTACACAATGAGCAGTTCTTC
CASSYSEAGVHNEQFF
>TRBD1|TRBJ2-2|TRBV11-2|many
TGTGCCAGCAGCTTAGATCTATTGGGACAGGGGATCACCGGGGAGCTGTTTTTT
CASSLDLLGQGITGELFF
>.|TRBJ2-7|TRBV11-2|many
TGTGCCAGCAGCTTGCTTTTCGAAGGAGGATCCTACGAGCAGTACTTC
CASSLLFEGGSYEQYF
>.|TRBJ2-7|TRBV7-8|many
TGTGCCAGCAGCTTAAGCCCCAGCGGAAACGAGCAGTACTTC
CASSLSPSGNEQYF
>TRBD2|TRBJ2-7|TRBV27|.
TGTGCCAGCAGTTTATCCGAGCGGGACTACGAGCAGTACTTC
CASSLSERDYEQYF
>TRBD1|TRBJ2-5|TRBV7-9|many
TGTGCCAGCAGTTGGACAGGGGGAATCGATCGGGAGACCCAGTACTTC
CASSWTGGIDRETQYF